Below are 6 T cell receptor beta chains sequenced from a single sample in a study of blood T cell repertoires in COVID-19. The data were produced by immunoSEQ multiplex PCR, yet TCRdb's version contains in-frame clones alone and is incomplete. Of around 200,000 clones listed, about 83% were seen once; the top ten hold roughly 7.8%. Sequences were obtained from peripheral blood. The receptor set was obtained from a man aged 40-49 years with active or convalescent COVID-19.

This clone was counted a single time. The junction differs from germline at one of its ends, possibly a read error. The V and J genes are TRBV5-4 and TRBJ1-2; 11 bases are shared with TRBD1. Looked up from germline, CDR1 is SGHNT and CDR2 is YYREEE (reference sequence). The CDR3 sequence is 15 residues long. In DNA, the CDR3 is TGTGCCAGCAGATTGGGGACAGGGGGTGGCTATGGCTACACCTTC. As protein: CASRLGTGGGYGYTF.

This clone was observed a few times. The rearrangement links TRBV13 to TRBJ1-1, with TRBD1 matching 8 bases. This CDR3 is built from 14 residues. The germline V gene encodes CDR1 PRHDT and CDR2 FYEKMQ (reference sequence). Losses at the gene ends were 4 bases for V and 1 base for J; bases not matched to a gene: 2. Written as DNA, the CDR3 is TGTGCCAGCAGCTATCAGGGGGCGAACACTGAAGCTTTCTTT. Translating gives CASSYQGANTEAFF.

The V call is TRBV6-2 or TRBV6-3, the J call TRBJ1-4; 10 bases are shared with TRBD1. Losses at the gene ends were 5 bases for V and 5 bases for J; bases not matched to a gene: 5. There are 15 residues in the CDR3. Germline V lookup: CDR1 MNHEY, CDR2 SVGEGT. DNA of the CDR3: TGTGCCAGCAGTCGCTCGGGACAGGGGAATGAAAAACTGTTTTTT. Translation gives CASSRSGQGNEKLFF.

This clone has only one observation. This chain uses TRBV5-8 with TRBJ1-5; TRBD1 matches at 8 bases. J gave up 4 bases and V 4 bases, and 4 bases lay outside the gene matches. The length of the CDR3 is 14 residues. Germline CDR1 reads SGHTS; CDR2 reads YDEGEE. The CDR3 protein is CASSPGQGNQPQHF. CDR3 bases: TGTGCCAGCAGCCCCGGACAGGGAAATCAGCCCCAGCATTTT.

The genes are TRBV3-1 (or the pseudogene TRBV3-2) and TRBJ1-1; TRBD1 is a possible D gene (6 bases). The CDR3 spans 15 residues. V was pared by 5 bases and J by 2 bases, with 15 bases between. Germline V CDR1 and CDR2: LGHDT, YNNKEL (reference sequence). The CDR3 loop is CASSSSWTANTEAFF. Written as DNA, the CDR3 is TGTGCCAGCAGCAGCTCGTGGACAGCCAACACTGAAGCTTTCTTT.

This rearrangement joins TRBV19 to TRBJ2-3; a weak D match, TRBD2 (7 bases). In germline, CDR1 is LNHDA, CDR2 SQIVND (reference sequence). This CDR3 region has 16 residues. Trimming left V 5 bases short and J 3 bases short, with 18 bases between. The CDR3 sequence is CASSPGWGRGTDTQYF. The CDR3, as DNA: TGTGCCAGTAGTCCCGGGTGGGGGAGGGGGACAGATACGCAGTATTTT.